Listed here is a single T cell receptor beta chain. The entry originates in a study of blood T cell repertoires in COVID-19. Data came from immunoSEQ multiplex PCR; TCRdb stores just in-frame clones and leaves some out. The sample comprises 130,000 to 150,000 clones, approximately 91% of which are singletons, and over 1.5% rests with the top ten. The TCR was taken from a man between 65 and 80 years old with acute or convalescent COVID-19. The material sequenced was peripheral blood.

The CDR3 DNA sequence: TGCGCCAGCAGTGAGTCAAGGGCAGGGGGTACCCAAGAGACCCAGTACTTC. Its translation is CASSESRAGGTQETQYF. The gene calls are TRBV10-2 and TRBJ2-5, with TRBD1 matching over 7 bases. The germline CDR1 and CDR2 sequences are WSHSY and SAAADI. The junction had 8 bases not matched to a gene; V was cut back by 0 bases and J by 1 base. CDR3 length equals 17 residues.